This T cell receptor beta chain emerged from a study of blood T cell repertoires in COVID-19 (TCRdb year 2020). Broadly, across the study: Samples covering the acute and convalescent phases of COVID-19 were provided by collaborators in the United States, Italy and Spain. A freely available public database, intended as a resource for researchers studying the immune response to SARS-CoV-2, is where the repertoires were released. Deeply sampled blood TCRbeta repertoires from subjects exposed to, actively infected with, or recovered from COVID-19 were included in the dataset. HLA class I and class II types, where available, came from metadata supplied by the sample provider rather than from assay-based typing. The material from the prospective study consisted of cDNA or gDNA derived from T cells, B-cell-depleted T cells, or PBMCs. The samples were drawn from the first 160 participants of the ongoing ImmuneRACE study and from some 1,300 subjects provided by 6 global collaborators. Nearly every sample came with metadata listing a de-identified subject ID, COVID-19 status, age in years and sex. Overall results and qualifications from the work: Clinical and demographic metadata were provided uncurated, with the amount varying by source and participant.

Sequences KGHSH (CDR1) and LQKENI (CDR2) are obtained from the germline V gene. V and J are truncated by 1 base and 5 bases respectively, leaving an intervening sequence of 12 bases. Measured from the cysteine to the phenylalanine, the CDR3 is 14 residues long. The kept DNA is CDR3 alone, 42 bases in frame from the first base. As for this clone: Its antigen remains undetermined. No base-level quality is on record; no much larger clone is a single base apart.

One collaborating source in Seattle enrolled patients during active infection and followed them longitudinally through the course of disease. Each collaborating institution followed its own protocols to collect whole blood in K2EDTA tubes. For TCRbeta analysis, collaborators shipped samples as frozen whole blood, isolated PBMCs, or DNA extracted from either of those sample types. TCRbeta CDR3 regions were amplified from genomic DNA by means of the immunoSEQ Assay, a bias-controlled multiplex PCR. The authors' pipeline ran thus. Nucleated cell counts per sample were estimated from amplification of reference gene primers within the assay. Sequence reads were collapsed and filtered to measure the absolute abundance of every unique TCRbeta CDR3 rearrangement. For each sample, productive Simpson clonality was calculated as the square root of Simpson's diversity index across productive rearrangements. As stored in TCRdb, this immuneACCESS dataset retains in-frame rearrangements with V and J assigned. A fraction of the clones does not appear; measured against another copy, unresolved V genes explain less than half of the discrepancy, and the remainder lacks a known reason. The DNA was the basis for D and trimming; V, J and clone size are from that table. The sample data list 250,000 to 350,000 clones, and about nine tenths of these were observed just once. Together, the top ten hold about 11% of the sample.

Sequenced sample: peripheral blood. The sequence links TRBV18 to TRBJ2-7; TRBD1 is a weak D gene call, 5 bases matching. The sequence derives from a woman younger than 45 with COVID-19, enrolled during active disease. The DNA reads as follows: TGTGCCAGCTCACCACAATCAGGGCCCGACGAGCAGTACTTC. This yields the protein CASSPQSGPDEQYF.